This T cell receptor beta chain originates from a study of long-term antiretroviral therapy in people with HIV. Study overall: The 2015 recommendation for immediate ART came about a decade after the earliest samples.

The CDR3 is made up of 16 amino acids. The ends were cut back, 0 bases at V and 6 bases at J, with 17 bases in the middle. Per the germline V gene, CDR1 is LNHNV and CDR2 is YYDKDF (reference sequence). Notes on the study in general: Clonal populations expanded prior to ART predominated within the repertoire at all time points.

Sequencing used immunoSEQ v3.0 at survey level. The method was immunoSEQ multiplex PCR; TCRdb's version includes in-frame clones alone and lacks a portion of them. The sample gives fewer than 35,000 clones, 65% to 90% of which show up once; approximately 4.4% is in the top ten. Points on this clone: Its matching antigen is unknown.

This sequence was found in a man aged 18 to 30 with HIV. The material sequenced was unsorted PBMCs, taken approximately 3.3 years after starting antiretroviral therapy. V is TRBV15 and J is TRBJ1-2, with D perhaps TRBD1 (6 bases). Here the CDR3 DNA reads TGTGCCACCAGCAGAGAGGGGGCGGGCAGCGAAAATGGCTACACCTTC. Protein: CATSREGAGSENGYTF.